This TCR beta chain comes out of a study of T cell repertoires in breast cancer. This CDR3 contains 13 residues. The V gene's germline CDR1 is SNHLY and CDR2 FYNNEI. V was cut by 5 bases and J by 6 bases, with 14 bases left in between. In its sample, this clonotype was seen a few times. Blocking oligonucleotides added to a second nested PCR suppressed unpaired genes. TCRdb itself ran the emulsion pairing reads through MiXCR, one entry per CDR3 protein. The sample contains about 40,000 distinct CDR3 sequences, 45% of which appear only once. The expanded emulsion RT-PCR method captured paired alpha and beta chains from CD8+ T cells.

The TCR originated in a pool of human donors with breast cancer or a healthy control (not recorded which). Sequencing was done on a sample of CD8+ T cells. The chain joins TRBV2 to TRBJ2-7, with D perhaps TRBD1 (5 bases). The CDR3 sequence: CASSSTLDSEQYF. CDR3 DNA sequence: TGTGCCAGCAGTTCAACACTCGACAGCGAGCAGTACTTC. The variable domain in full, with the rest retrieved from reference TRBV2 and TRBJ2-7, is EPEVTQTPSHQVTQMGQEVILRCVPISNHLYFYWYRQILGQKVEFLVSFYNNEISEKSEIFDDQFSVERPDGSNFTLKIRSTKLEDSAMYFCASSSTLDSEQYFGPGTRLTVT.